The 16 T cell receptor beta chains below come from one sample, sequenced in a study of T-cell memory formation after mild COVID-19. TCRdb re-analysed the 5' RACE reads in MiXCR, keeping a single row per CDR3 protein. Of under 300,000 distinct CDR3 sequences in the sample, 7.5% to 9.5% were seen once. Sequenced input: PBMCs or a T cell subset sorted from them (not recorded which). These receptors were taken from a young man who had mild COVID-19 (a few samples of this study predate the infection). Cell type and time point are not known.

The chain is built from TRBV7-9 and TRBJ2-5; no clear D. Deletions cut 1 base from V and 5 bases from J, with 8 bases between. The CDR3 loop spans 13 amino acids. Germline V gene lookup returns CDR1 SEHNR and CDR2 FQNEAQ (reference sequence). CDR3 sequence (DNA): TGTGCCAGCAGCTTAGGCCCCGTTGAGACCCAGTACTTC. As protein: CASSLGPVETQYF.

This clonotype was counted only a few times. The chain links TRBV7-3 to TRBJ1-6; 7 bases fit TRBD1. The germline V gene encodes CDR1 SGHTA and CDR2 FQGTGA. The CDR3 length is 15 residues. V was clipped by 3 bases and J by 7 bases; unmatched bases: 6. The chain's CDR3 is CASSLTGRPNSPLHF. CDR3 coding DNA: TGTGCCAGCAGCTTGACAGGGCGTCCGAATTCACCCCTCCACTTT.

In its sample, this clonotype was seen many times. The V and J genes are TRBV12-3 or TRBV12-4 and TRBJ2-3, with TRBD2 as a possible D gene (6 bases). The CDR3 runs 14 residues. Between the trimmed V and J ends, which lost 4 bases and 2 bases, there was a span of 10 bases. The CDR3 spells CASSYLAYTDTQYF. The DNA for the CDR3 is TGTGCCAGCAGTTACCTAGCGTACACAGATACGCAGTATTTT.

This clonotype turned up a few times. The rearrangement uses TRBV28 and TRBJ2-6; TRBD1 might be the D (5 bases). CDR1 is MDHEN and CDR2 is SYDVKM in the germline V gene. This CDR3 has 19 residues. With 7 bases removed from V and 0 bases from J, the gap between germline ends came to 22 bases. The CDR3 spells CASTTPAGHHISGANVLTF. The DNA of the CDR3 is TGTGCCAGCACCACCCCGGCAGGGCATCACATCTCTGGGGCCAACGTCCTGACTTTC.

This clonotype has at least ten counts. This chain joins TRBV5-8 and TRBJ2-1; tentatively, D is TRBD2 (7 bases). The CDR3 totals 15 residues. Germline V CDR1 and CDR2: SGHTS, YDEGEE. The V gene lost 2 bases and the J gene lost 6 bases, with 15 bases spanning the gap. The CDR3 DNA is TGTGCCAGCAGCTTCTTGAGGGGGGGCCTCAATGAGCAGTTCTTC. This encodes CASSFLRGGLNEQFF. The variable domain in full, with the rest retrieved from reference TRBV5-8 and TRBJ2-1, is EAGVTQSPTHLIKTRGQQATLRCSPISGHTSVYWYQQALGLGLQFLLWYDEGEERNRGNFPPRFSGRQFPNYSSELNVNALELEDSALYLCASSFLRGGLNEQFFGPGTRLTVL.

This clonotype was seen a handful of times. This chain links TRBV27 with TRBJ2-7; unclear D gene. The V gene lost 5 bases and the J gene lost 3 bases, with 14 bases spanning the gap. CDR3 size: 14 residues. Germline-derived CDR1 and CDR2 are MNHEY and SMNVEV (reference sequence). CDR3 sequence: CASSPLGPIYEQYF. DNA of the CDR3: TGTGCCAGCAGTCCCCTCGGGCCGATCTACGAGCAGTACTTC.

The rearrangement joins TRBV5-6 to TRBJ2-5; 13 nucleotides match TRBD2. V shed 4 bases and J 2 bases; nucleotides not matched to a gene: 11. CDR1 and CDR2 (germline): SGHDT, YYEEEE. The CDR3 is 18 residues long. DNA of the CDR3: TGTGCCAGCAGCCCGGATTGGGGGACTAGCGGGATTCAAGAGACCCAGTACTTC. Its protein product is CASSPDWGTSGIQETQYF.

The chain has TRBV7-9 and TRBJ1-2; D is undetermined. The CDR3 extends over 13 amino acids. V was clipped by 3 bases and J by 5 bases, with 10 bases between them. The V gene's germline CDR1 is SEHNR and CDR2 FQNEAQ (reference sequence). The CDR3 sequence: CASSFFGEYGYTF. CDR3 coding DNA: TGTGCCAGCAGCTTCTTCGGGGAATATGGCTACACCTTC.

Only a few counts were recorded for this clonotype. This chain joins TRBV19 and TRBJ1-2, with D perhaps TRBD1 (5 bases). Germline V gene lookup returns CDR1 LNHDA and CDR2 SQIVND (reference sequence). The CDR3 runs to 16 residues. The V gene lost 10 bases and the J gene lost 2 bases, with 23 bases spanning the gap. The CDR3 region is CATSPERGKRNYGYTF. Here the CDR3 DNA reads TGTGCCACAAGCCCGGAACGGGGGAAAAGGAACTATGGCTACACCTTC. The full variable domain, rest sourced from reference TRBV19 and TRBJ1-2, is DGGITQSPKYLFRKEGQNVTLSCEQNLNHDAMYWYRQDPGQGLRLIYYSQIVNDFQKGDIAEGYSVSREKKESFPLTVTSAQKNPTAFYLCATSPERGKRNYGYTFGSGTRLTVV.

This clonotype was seen a handful of times. The J gene is TRBJ1-5, the V gene TRBV7-8; 7 bases line up with TRBD1. V trimming: 5 bases; J trimming: 5 bases; junction bases outside the gene matches: 9. Germline V gene lookup returns CDR1 SGHVS and CDR2 FQNEAQ. CDR3 length equals 15 residues. The CDR3 protein is CASSPRQGRDQPQHF. Written as DNA, the CDR3 is TGTGCCAGCAGCCCCAGACAGGGTCGGGATCAGCCCCAGCATTTT.

This clonotype showed up just a few times. This chain uses TRBV6-5 with TRBJ2-1; a possible D gene is TRBD1 (5 bases). The ends were cut back, 2 bases at V and 3 bases at J, with 11 bases in the middle. This CDR3 region has 15 residues. Looked up from germline, CDR1 is MNHEY and CDR2 is SVGAGI. The CDR3, as DNA: TGTGCCAGCAGTTACCTGACAGCCAGCTACAATGAGCAGTTCTTC. Translated: CASSYLTASYNEQFF.

This clonotype was picked up many times. V usage is TRBV11-2 and J usage is TRBJ2-4, with TRBD2 as a possible D gene (5 bases). The CDR3 consists of 15 residues. Germline CDR1 reads SGHAT; CDR2 reads FQNNGV. Between the trimmed V and J ends, which lost 5 bases and 0 bases, there was a span of 11 bases. The CDR3 region has the DNA TGTGCCAGCAGCCCTGCCGGGGTAGCCAAAAACATTCAGTACTTC. Its translation is CASSPAGVAKNIQYF.

This chain uses TRBV19 with TRBJ1-2; 9 bases agree with TRBD1. With 7 bases clipped from V and 1 base from J, the junction kept 4 bases outside the gene matches. The CDR3 contains 14 residues. Germline V lookup: CDR1 LNHDA, CDR2 SQIVND (reference sequence). CDR3 DNA sequence: TGTGCCAGTATTCCGGGACAGGGTAACTATGGCTACACCTTC. This gives the protein CASIPGQGNYGYTF.

The chain uses TRBV12-3 or TRBV12-4 and TRBJ1-1; D is ambiguous. Trimming took off 6 bases at V and 0 bases at J, with 5 bases between the two ends. The CDR3 is 12 amino acids. CDR3 DNA sequence: TGTGCCAGCAGCATGGTGAACACTGAAGCTTTCTTT. Its protein product is CASSMVNTEAFF.

This clonotype occurred a few times. This rearrangement joins TRBV12-3 or TRBV12-4 to TRBJ1-2, with a tentative D call TRBD1 (5 bases). The V end was cut by 3 bases, the J end by 5 bases, with 13 bases between. The CDR3 runs 14 residues. CDR3 nucleotide sequence: TGTGCCAGCAGTTTTGGCGAGGGGAATTATGGCTACACCTTC. Translation: CASSFGEGNYGYTF.

This rearrangement joins TRBV12-3 or TRBV12-4 to TRBJ2-3; a possible D gene is TRBD2 (6 bases). This CDR3 spans 15 amino acids. With 2 bases removed from V and 8 bases from J, the gap between germline ends came to 17 bases. In nucleotides, the CDR3 is TGTGCCAGCAGTTTATTCTCGGGGGTCGTAGGTACGCAGTATTTT. Its protein is CASSLFSGVVGTQYF.